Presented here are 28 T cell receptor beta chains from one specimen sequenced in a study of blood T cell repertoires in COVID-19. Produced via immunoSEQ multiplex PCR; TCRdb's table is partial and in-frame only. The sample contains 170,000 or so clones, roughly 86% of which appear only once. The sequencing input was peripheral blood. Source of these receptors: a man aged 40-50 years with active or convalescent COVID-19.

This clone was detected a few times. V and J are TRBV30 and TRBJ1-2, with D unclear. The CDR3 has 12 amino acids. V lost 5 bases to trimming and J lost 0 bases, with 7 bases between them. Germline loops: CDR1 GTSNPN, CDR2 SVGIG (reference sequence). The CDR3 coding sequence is TGTGCCTGGGAAAGCTCTAACTATGGCTACACCTTC. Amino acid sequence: CAWESSNYGYTF.

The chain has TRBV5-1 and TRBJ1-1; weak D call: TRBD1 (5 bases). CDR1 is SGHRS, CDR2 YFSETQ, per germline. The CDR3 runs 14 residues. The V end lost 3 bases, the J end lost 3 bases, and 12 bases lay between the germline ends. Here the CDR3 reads CASSSQGGDTEAFF. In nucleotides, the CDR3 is TGCGCCAGCAGCTCCCAGGGTGGGGACACTGAAGCTTTCTTT.

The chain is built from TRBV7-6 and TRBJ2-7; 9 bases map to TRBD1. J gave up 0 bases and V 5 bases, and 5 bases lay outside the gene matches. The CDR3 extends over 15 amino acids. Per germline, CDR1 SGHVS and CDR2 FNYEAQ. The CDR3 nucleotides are TGTGCCAGCAGCCCAGCGACAGGGGGCTCCTACGAGCAGTACTTC. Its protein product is CASSPATGGSYEQYF.

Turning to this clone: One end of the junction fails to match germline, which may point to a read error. The DNA for the CDR3 is TGTGCTAGCAGCCGGGGCGGGGGGGCAAATACGCAGTATTTT. This sequence encodes CASSRGGGANTQYF. The chain is built from TRBV7-7 and TRBJ2-3, with 9 bases identical to TRBD2. CDR3 size: 14 residues. Per the germline V gene, CDR1 is SSHAT and CDR2 is FNYEAQ (reference sequence).

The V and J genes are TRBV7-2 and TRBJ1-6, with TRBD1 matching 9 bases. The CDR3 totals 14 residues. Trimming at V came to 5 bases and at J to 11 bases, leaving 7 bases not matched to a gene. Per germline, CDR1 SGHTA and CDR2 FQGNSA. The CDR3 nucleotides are TGTGCCAGCAGCCCGGACAGGGGTAGGACACCCCTCCACTTT. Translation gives CASSPDRGRTPLHF.

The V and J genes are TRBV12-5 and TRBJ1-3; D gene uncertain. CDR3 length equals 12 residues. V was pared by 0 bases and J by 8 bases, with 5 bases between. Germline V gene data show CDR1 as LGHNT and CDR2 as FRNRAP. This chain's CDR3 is CASGLVLDTIYF. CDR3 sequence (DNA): TGTGCTAGTGGTTTGGTACTTGACACCATATATTTT. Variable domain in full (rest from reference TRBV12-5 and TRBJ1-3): DARVTQTPRHKVTEMGQEVTMRCQPILGHNTVFWYRQTMMQGLELLAYFRNRAPLDDSGMPKDRFSAEMPDATLATLKIQPSEPRDSAVYFCASGLVLDTIYFGEGSWLTVV.

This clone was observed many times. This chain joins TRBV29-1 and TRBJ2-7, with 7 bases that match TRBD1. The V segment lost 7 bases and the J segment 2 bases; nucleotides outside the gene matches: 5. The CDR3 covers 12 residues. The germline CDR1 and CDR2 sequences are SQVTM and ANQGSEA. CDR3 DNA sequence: TGCAGCGCCCGGACAGGCCCCTACGAGCAGTACTTC. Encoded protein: CSARTGPYEQYF.

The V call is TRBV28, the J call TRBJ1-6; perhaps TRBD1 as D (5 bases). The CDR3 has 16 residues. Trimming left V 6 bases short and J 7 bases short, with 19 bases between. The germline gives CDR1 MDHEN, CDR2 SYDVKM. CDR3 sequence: CASSQVLGLPNSPLHF. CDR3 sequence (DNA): TGTGCCAGCAGCCAAGTATTGGGACTTCCGAATTCACCCCTCCACTTT. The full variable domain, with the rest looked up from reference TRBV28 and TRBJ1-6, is DVKVTQSSRYLVKRTGEKVFLECVQDMDHENMFWYRQDPGLGLRLIYFSYDVKMKEKGDIPEGYSVSREKKERFSLILESASTNQTSMYLCASSQVLGLPNSPLHFGNGTRLTVT.

The CDR3 DNA is TGTGCCAGTAGTTTGGTCGGTCGAAAGAGCAATCAGCCCCAGCATTTT. Translated, it gives CASSLVGRKSNQPQHF. V usage is TRBV19 and J usage is TRBJ1-5; D gene ambiguous. The germline V gene has CDR1 LNHDA and CDR2 SQIVND (reference sequence). The CDR3 has 16 amino acids. Trimming left V 5 bases short and J 1 base short, with 15 bases between.

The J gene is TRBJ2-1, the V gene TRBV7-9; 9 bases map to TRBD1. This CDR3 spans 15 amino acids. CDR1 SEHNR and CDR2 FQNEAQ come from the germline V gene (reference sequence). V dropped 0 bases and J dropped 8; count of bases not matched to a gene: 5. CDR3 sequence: CASSLADRGWDEQFF. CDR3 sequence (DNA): TGTGCCAGCAGCTTAGCGGACAGGGGATGGGATGAGCAGTTCTTC.

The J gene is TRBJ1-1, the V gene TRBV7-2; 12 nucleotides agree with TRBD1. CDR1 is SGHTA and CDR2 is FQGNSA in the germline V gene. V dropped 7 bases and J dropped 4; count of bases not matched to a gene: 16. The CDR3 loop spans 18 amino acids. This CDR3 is CASIKEGTGGAWGTEAFF. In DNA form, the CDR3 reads TGTGCCAGCATCAAAGAGGGGACAGGGGGCGCTTGGGGCACTGAAGCTTTCTTT.

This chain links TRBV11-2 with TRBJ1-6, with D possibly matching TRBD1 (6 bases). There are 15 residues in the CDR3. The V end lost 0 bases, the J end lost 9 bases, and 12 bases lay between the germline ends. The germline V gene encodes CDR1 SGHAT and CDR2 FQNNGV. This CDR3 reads CASSLEAGAISPLHF. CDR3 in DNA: TGTGCCAGCAGCTTAGAGGCGGGGGCAATTTCACCCCTCCACTTT.

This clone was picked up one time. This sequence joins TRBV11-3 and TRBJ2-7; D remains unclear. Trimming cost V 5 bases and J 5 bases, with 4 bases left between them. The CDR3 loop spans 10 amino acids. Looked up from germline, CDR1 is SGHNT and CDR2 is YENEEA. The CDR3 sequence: CASSPDEQYF. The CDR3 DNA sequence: TGTGCCAGCAGCCCGGACGAGCAGTACTTC.

CDR3 residues: CASSPTPPGQGYTGELFF. The CDR3 nucleotides are TGTGCCAGCTCACCTACCCCGCCGGGACAGGGGTACACCGGGGAGCTGTTTTTT. V is TRBV18 and J is TRBJ2-2; 10 bases fit TRBD1. The CDR3 runs to 18 residues. Germline V gene lookup returns CDR1 KGHSH and CDR2 LQKENI. Unmatched junction bases numbered 10, after V lost 3 bases and J lost 3 bases.

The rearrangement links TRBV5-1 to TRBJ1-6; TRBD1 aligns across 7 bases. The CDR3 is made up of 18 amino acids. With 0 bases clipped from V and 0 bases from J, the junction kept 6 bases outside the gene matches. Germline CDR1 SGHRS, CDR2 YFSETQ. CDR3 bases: TGCGCCAGCAGCTTGGCGCAGGGGGGAAGCTCCTATAATTCACCCCTCCACTTT. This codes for CASSLAQGGSSYNSPLHF. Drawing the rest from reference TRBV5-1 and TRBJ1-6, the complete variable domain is KAGVTQTPRYLIKTRGQQVTLSCSPISGHRSVSWYQQTPGQGLQFLFEYFSETQRNKGNFPGRFSGRQFSNSRSEMNVSTLELGDSALYLCASSLAQGGSSYNSPLHFGNGTRLTVT.

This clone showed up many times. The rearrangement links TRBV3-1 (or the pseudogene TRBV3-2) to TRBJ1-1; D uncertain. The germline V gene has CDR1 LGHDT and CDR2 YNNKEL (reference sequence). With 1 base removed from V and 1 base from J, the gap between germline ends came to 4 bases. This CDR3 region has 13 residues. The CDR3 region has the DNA TGTGCCAGCAGCCAAGCTTCGAACACTGAAGCTTTCTTT. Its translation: CASSQASNTEAFF.

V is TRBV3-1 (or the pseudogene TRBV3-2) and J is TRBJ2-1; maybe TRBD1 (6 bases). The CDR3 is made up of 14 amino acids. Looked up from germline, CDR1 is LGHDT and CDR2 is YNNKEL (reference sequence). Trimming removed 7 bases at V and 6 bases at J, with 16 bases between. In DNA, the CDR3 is TGTGCCAGCAAGGGAAGACAGGAGATCAATGAGCAGTTCTTC. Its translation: CASKGRQEINEQFF.

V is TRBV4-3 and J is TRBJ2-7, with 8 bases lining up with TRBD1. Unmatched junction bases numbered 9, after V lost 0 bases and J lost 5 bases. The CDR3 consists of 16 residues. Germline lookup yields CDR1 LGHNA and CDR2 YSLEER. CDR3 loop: CASSQDLVGQGDEQYF. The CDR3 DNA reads TGCGCCAGCAGCCAAGATCTAGTTGGACAGGGCGACGAGCAGTACTTC.

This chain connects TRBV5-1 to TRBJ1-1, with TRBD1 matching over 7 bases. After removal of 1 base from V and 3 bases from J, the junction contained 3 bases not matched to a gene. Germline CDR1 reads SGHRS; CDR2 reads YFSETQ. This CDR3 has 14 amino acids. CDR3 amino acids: CASSLTGEDTEAFF. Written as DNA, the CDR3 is TGCGCCAGCAGCTTGACAGGGGAGGACACTGAAGCTTTCTTT.

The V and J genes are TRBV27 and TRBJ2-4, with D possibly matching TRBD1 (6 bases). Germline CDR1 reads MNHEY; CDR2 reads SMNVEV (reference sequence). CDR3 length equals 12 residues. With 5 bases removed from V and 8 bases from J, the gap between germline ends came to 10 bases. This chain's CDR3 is CASSPQGDIQYF. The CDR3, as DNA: TGTGCCAGCAGTCCACAGGGAGACATTCAGTACTTC.

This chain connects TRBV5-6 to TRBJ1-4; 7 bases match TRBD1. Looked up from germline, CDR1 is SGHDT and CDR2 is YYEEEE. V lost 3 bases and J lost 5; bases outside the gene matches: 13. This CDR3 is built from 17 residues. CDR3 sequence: CASSWGPRQGTNEKLFF. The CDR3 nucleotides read TGTGCCAGCAGCTGGGGACCCCGACAGGGCACAAATGAAAAACTGTTTTTT.

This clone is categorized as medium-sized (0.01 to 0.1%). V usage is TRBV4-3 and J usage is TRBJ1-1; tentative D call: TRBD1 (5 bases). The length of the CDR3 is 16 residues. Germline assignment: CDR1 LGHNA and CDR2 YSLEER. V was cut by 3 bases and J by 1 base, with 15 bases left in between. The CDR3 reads CASSHLIDSPNTEAFF. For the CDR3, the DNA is TGCGCCAGCAGCCATTTAATCGACAGTCCGAACACTGAAGCTTTCTTT.

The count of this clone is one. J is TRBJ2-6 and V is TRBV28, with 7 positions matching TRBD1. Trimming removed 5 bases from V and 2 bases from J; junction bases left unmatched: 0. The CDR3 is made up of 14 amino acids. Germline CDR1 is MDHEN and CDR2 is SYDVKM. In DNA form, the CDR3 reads TGTGCCAGCAGTACAGGGGCTGGGGCCAACGTCCTGACTTTC. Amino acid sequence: CASSTGAGANVLTF.

Here the CDR3 DNA reads TGTGCCAGCAGCTTGGGAGCCAAAGAGACCCAGTACTTC. Amino acids: CASSLGAKETQYF. The chain combines TRBV11-1 with TRBJ2-5; a possible D gene is TRBD2 (5 bases). Between the trimmed V and J ends, which lost 3 bases and 3 bases, there was a span of 8 bases. The CDR3 has 13 residues. Germline loops: CDR1 SGHAT, CDR2 FQDESV (reference sequence).

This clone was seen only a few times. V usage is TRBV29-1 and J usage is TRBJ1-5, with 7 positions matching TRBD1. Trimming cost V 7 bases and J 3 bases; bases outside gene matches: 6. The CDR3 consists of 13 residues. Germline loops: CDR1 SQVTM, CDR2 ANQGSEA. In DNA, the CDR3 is TGCAGCGCTATTACAGGGGTCAATCAGCCCCAGCATTTT. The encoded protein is CSAITGVNQPQHF.

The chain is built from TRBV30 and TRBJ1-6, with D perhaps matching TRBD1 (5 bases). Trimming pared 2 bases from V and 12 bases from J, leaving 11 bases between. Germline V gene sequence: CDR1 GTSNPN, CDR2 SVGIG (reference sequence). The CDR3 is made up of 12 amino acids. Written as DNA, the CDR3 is TGTGCCTGGAGTATCCTGGGGGGACCCCTCCACTTT. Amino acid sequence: CAWSILGGPLHF. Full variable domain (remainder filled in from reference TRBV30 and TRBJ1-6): SQTIHQWPATLVQPVGSPLSLECTVEGTSNPNLYWYRQAAGRGLQLLFYSVGIGQISSEVPQNLSASRPQDRQFILSSKKLLLSDSGFYLCAWSILGGPLHFGNGTRLTVT.

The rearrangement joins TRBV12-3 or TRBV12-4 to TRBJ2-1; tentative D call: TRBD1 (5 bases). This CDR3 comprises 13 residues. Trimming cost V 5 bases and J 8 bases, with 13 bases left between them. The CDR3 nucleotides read TGTGCCAGCAGTGTCGTAAGGGGCTATGAGCAGTTCTTC. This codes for CASSVVRGYEQFF.

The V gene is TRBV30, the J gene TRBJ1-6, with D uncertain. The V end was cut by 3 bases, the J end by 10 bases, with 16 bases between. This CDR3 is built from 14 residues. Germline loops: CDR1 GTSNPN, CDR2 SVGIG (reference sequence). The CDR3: CAWSPAARPSPLHF. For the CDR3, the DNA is TGTGCCTGGAGCCCAGCCGCCAGGCCCTCACCCCTCCACTTT.